This T cell receptor (beta chain) was sequenced for a study of T cell changes during pregnancy in multiple sclerosis. The method was immunoSEQ multiplex PCR; TCRdb's version includes in-frame clones alone and lacks a portion of them. The table has about 31,000 clones, roughly 87% seen once. Germline CDR1 and CDR2: SGHNT and YYREEE (reference sequence). Trimming pared 7 bases from V and 1 base from J, leaving 8 bases between. CDR3 length: 12 amino acids. This TCR was recovered from a female donor with multiple sclerosis, enrolled in a pregnancy study. Sample: CD8+ T cells from peripheral blood mononuclear cells, taken before pregnancy. The chain carries TRBV5-4 and TRBJ2-5, with D possibly being TRBD1 (6 bases). The CDR3 DNA reads as TGTGCCAGCCAGGGGAGCCAAGAGACCCAGTACTTC. Protein: CASQGSQETQYF.